This TCR beta chain was retrieved from a study of cytomegalovirus exposure and HLA in healthy donors. General study points: What a later analysis reportedly showed was that an Asian-associated ancestry cluster had fewer N-insertions than the approximately 700-donor mean.

As concerns this clone: The antigen remains unidentified.

PCR used 60 Vbeta primers and 13 Jbeta primers. Using immunoSEQ multiplex PCR, the repertoire was profiled, and TCRdb retains in-frame clones only, with some absent. The sample yields 150,000 to 200,000 clones, roughly 73% seen once. Trimming took 4 bases from V and 9 from J; bases not matched to a gene: 12. CDR3 length equals 15 residues. Germline CDR1 MNHNY, CDR2 SVGAGI (reference sequence). What was sequenced was PBMCs. V gene TRBV6-6 combines with J gene TRBJ2-1; 7 bases map to TRBD2. The origin of this receptor is a man aged 18 to 30 in good health and CMV-seropositive. The DNA for the CDR3 is TGTGCCAGCAGTTCCTATGGGCGGGAGAGTTCTGAGCAGTTCTTC. Translating gives CASSSYGRESSEQFF.